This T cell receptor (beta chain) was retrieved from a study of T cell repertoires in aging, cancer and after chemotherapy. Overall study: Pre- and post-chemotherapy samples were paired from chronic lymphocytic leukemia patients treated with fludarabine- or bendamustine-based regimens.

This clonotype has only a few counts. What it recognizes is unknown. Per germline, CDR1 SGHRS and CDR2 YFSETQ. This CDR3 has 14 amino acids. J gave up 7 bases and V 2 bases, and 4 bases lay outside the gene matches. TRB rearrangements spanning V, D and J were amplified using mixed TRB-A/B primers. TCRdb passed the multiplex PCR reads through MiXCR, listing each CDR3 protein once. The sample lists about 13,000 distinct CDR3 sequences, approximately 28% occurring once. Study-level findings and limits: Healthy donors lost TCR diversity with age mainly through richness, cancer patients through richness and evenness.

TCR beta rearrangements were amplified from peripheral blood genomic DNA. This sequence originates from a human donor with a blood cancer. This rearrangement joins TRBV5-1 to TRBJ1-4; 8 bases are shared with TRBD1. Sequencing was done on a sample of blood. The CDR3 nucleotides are TGCGCCAGCAGCTTCGGACAGGGAAGTGAAAAACTGTTTTTT. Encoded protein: CASSFGQGSEKLFF.